These 17 T cell receptor beta chains came from one sample sequenced in a study of molecular identifiers for immune sequencing clone quantification. Each CDR3 protein is one row after TCRdb ran MiXCR on the PCR reads. Of about 510,000 distinct CDR3 sequences listed, over 20% are singletons. Sequencing input: naive CD8+ T cells from blood, with Jurkat cell RNA spiked in. Subset defined: FACS-sorted CD8+CD4-CCR7+CD45RA+ naive T cells. All receptors derive from a human donor in good health. Some libraries in this study had Jurkat cell RNA spiked in.

The chain combines TRBV12-3 or TRBV12-4 with TRBJ2-5; TRBD1 might be the D (6 bases). CDR3 size: 14 residues. The ends were cut back, 3 bases at V and 3 bases at J, with 11 bases in the middle. CDR3 DNA: TGTGCCAGCAGTTTTCAACAGGGAGAAGAGACCCAGTACTTC. It yields the protein CASSFQQGEETQYF.

This clonotype was counted ten times or more. This sequence joins TRBV7-2 and TRBJ2-5; D is unresolved. The V gene's germline CDR1 is SGHTA and CDR2 FQGNSA. Trimming stripped 2 bases from V and 1 base from J, with 14 bases between. This CDR3 is 16 amino acids long. CDR3 loop: CASSLTETWSQETQYF. As DNA, the CDR3 is TGTGCCAGCAGCTTAACGGAAACGTGGTCCCAAGAGACCCAGTACTTC.

Regarding this clonotype: A read error may be the cause here, since a much bigger clone is one base away. V gene TRBV5-6 combines with J gene TRBJ1-5; 7 nucleotides align to TRBD1. Unmatched junction bases numbered 6, after V lost 5 bases and J lost 1 base. Germline V gene sequence: CDR1 SGHDT, CDR2 YYEEEE. The CDR3 covers 15 residues. CDR3 in amino acids: CASSERGPSNQPQHF. The CDR3, as DNA: TGTGCCAGCAGTGAGAGGGGGCCAAGCAATCAGCCCCAGCATTTT.

This clonotype showed up many times. The chain joins TRBV11-2 to TRBJ2-3; no clear D. Between the trimmed V and J ends, which lost 1 base and 4 bases, there was a span of 6 bases. This CDR3 region has 13 residues. Germline V gives CDR1 SGHAT, CDR2 FQNNGV. In DNA, the CDR3 is TGTGCCAGCAGCTTAGTTTCCGCAGATACGCAGTATTTT. Its protein is CASSLVSADTQYF. Looking up the rest from reference TRBV11-2 and TRBJ2-3 gives the full variable domain: EAGVAQSPRYKIIEKRQSVAFWCNPISGHATLYWYQQILGQGPKLLIQFQNNGVVDDSQLPKDRFSAERLKGVDSTLKIQPAKLEDSAVYLCASSLVSADTQYFGPGTRLTVL.

With regard to this clonotype: Possible read error: a much larger clone is one base away. This chain joins TRBV5-1 and TRBJ2-3; the D gene could be TRBD1 or TRBD2 (5 bases each). V was cut by 3 bases and J by 2 bases, with 16 bases left in between. Germline CDR1 SGHRS, CDR2 YFSETQ. CDR3 length equals 16 residues. For the CDR3, the DNA is TGCGCCAGCAGCTCCGGGGACGGGGCAGACACAGATACGCAGTATTTT. Protein sequence: CASSSGDGADTDTQYF. Filled out from reference TRBV5-1 and TRBJ2-3, the complete variable domain reads KAGVTQTPRYLIKTRGQQVTLSCSPISGHRSVSWYQQTPGQGLQFLFEYFSETQRNKGNFPGRFSGRQFSNSRSEMNVSTLELGDSALYLCASSSGDGADTDTQYFGPGTRLTVL.

About this clonotype itself: Given a far larger clone just one base away, this is likely a sequencing read error. The gene calls are TRBV5-1 and TRBJ2-1; TRBD2 is a possible D gene (6 bases). The germline V gene has CDR1 SGHRS and CDR2 YFSETQ. Trimming shortened V by 0 bases and J by 2 bases, and 9 bases separated the two germline ends. CDR3 size: 15 residues. The CDR3 nucleotides read TGCGCCAGCAGCTTGGCGGGGGACCCCTACAATGAGCAGTTCTTC. It encodes CASSLAGDPYNEQFF.

The chain has TRBV25-1 and TRBJ1-1; 7 positions agree with TRBD1. V gave up 5 bases and J gave up 0 bases; unmatched junction bases: 15. CDR1 is MGHDK, CDR2 SYGVNS, per germline. The CDR3 has 18 residues. CDR3 DNA sequence: TGTGCCAGCAGTCCGAATCGCCGGGACAGCCACATGAACACTGAAGCTTTCTTT. It is translated as CASSPNRRDSHMNTEAFF.

This clonotype was found a few times. J is TRBJ1-5 and V is TRBV7-6; 9 nucleotides line up with TRBD1. With 5 bases clipped from V and 3 bases from J, the junction kept 5 bases outside the gene matches. The CDR3 runs 15 residues. Germline CDR1 reads SGHVS; CDR2 reads FNYEAQ. This chain's CDR3 is CASSQGTGHNQPQHF. The DNA of the CDR3 is TGTGCCAGCAGCCAAGGGACAGGGCACAATCAGCCCCAGCATTTT.

V gene TRBV24-1 combines with J gene TRBJ2-1; 7 bases are a match to TRBD1. J was trimmed by 15 bases and V by 1 base; bases with no gene match: 8. CDR3 length: 13 amino acids. Germline V lookup: CDR1 KGHDR, CDR2 SFDVKD. The CDR3 DNA is TGTGCCACCAGTGATTTTCAACAGACAGGGCGGTTCTTC. Translated: CATSDFQQTGRFF.

The table lists this clonotype with many counts. The rearrangement joins TRBV2 to TRBJ1-5; D uncertain. V lost 6 bases, J lost 4 bases, and 10 bases lay in between. The V gene's germline CDR1 is SNHLY and CDR2 FYNNEI. The CDR3 consists of 13 residues. CDR3 DNA: TGTGCCAGCAGAGTAGTTAATAATCAGCCCCAGCATTTT. Amino acid sequence: CASRVVNNQPQHF.

In the case of this clonotype: A much more abundant neighbour one base away suggests this may be a read error. J is TRBJ2-1 and V is TRBV2; D might be TRBD1 or TRBD2, each matching 5 bases. Germline CDR1 SNHLY, CDR2 FYNNEI. V dropped 6 bases and J dropped 7 bases, with 16 bases sitting between them. CDR3 size: 14 residues. The CDR3 DNA follows: TGTGCCAGCAGCGCGAAGGATTGGGGGAATGAGCAGTTCTTC. Translation: CASSAKDWGNEQFF.

This clonotype was seen ten or more times. The chain couples TRBV7-9 to TRBJ1-4, with D unclear. Germline assignment: CDR1 SEHNR and CDR2 FQNEAQ (reference sequence). The CDR3 totals 15 residues. V was pared by 0 bases and J by 3 bases, with 8 bases between. The CDR3 DNA reads as TGTGCCAGCAGCTTAGCGTTGGATTCTAATGAAAAACTGTTTTTT. Its protein product is CASSLALDSNEKLFF.

This clonotype was observed many times. V is TRBV30 and J is TRBJ2-5; D is unclear. The V gene's germline CDR1 is GTSNPN and CDR2 SVGIG (reference sequence). Between the trimmed V and J ends, which lost 2 bases and 2 bases, there was a span of 9 bases. The CDR3 length is 13 residues. This CDR3 is CAWSPDGQETQYF. The DNA of the CDR3 is TGTGCCTGGAGTCCCGACGGACAAGAGACCCAGTACTTC. Full variable domain (rest looked up from reference TRBV30 and TRBJ2-5): SQTIHQWPATLVQPVGSPLSLECTVEGTSNPNLYWYRQAAGRGLQLLFYSVGIGQISSEVPQNLSASRPQDRQFILSSKKLLLSDSGFYLCAWSPDGQETQYFGPGTRLLVL.

Points on this clonotype: A read error may explain this, as a much larger clone is one base away. The chain has TRBV7-2 and TRBJ2-7; perhaps TRBD1 as D (6 bases). This CDR3 spans 15 amino acids. In germline, CDR1 is SGHTA, CDR2 FQGNSA. V lost 0 bases, J lost 0 bases, and 9 bases lay in between. The CDR3 sequence is CASSLAGDNSYEQYF. The CDR3 bases are TGTGCCAGCAGCTTAGCCGGGGACAACTCCTACGAGCAGTACTTC.

This clonotype was seen many times. The chain has TRBV21-1 and TRBJ2-7; the DNA was not used to check the table's D call, TRBD1. TRBV21-1 is marked as a pseudogene. This CDR3 has 15 amino acids. CDR3: CASSKGRDRLYEQYF. CDR3 DNA sequence: TGTGCCAGCAGCAAAGGAAGGGACCGTTTATACGAGCAGTACTTC.

The chain is built from TRBV6-5 and TRBJ1-4; maybe TRBD1 (5 bases). The CDR3 runs 18 residues. V lost 1 base to trimming and J lost 1 base, with 16 bases between them. The germline CDR1 and CDR2 sequences are MNHEY and SVGAGI. CDR3 sequence reads: CASSYFGRGPVTNEKLFF. The CDR3 DNA is TGTGCCAGCAGTTACTTTGGACGGGGCCCTGTAACTAATGAAAAACTGTTTTTT.

The chain employs TRBV4-1 and TRBJ2-4; D possibly uses TRBD1 or TRBD2 (6 bases each). Germline CDR1 is MGHRA and CDR2 is YSYEKL. The CDR3 loop spans 17 amino acids. The V end was cut by 3 bases, the J end by 0 bases, with 15 bases between. DNA for the CDR3: TGCGCCAGCAGCCAGGAGGGGGGAAGAGTAGCCAAAAACATTCAGTACTTC. It specifies CASSQEGGRVAKNIQYF.